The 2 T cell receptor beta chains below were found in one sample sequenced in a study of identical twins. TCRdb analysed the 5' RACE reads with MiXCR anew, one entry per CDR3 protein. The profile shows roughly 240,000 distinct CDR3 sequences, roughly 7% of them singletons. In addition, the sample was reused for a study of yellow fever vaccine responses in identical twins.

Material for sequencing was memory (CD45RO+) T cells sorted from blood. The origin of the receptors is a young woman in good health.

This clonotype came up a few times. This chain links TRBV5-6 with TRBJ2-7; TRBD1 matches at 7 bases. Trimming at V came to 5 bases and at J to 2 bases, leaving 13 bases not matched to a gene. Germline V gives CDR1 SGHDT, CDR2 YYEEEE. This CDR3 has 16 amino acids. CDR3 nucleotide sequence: TGTGCCAGCAGTCGAATCGACAGGGATCATCCCTACGAGCAGTACGTC. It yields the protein CASSRIDRDHPYEQYV.

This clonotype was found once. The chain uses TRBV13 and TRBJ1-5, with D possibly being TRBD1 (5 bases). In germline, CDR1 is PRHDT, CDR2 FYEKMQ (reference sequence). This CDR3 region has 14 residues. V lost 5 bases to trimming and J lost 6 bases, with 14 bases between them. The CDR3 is CASSPRGEGQPQHF. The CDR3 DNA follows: TGTGCCAGCAGCCCTCGAGGGGAGGGTCAGCCCCAGCATTTT.